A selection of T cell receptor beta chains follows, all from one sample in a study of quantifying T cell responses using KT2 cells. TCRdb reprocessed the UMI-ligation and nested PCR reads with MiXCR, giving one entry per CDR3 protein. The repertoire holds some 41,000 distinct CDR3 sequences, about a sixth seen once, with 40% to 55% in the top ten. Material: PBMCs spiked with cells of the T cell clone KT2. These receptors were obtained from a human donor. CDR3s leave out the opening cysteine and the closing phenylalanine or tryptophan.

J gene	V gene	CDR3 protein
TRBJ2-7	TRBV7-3	ASSRQGGHEQY
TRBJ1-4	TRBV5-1	ASSWDSFATNEKLF
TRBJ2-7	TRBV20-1	SARVGGAWEEQY
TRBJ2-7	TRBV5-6	ASHLFGPQPYEQY
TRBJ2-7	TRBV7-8	ASSWGEANEQY
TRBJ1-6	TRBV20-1	SALRTGGDSPLH
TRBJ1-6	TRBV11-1	ASSFGRASPLH
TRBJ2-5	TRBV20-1	SAKPRLAAETQY
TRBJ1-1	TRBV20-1	SARDIQAANTEAF
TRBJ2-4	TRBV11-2	ASSLGVAGGHIQY
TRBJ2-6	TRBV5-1	ASSLYPVRGPSSGANVLT
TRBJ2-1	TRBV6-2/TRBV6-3	ASSDKDTLCYNEQF
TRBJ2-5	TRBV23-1	ASTQGLTQETQY
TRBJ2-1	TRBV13	ASSSLGDSYNEQF
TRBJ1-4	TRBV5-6	ASSLWQTNEKLF
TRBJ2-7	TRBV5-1	ASSLDRAAYEQY
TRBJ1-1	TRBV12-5	ASGKGQGGTEAF
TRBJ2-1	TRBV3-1	ASSLTDRKVF
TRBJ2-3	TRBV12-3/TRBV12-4	ASSFQVGDTQY
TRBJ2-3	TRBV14	ASSQDEAPRTDTQY
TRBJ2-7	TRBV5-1	ASKLRSTSGGAYEQY
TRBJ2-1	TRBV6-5	ASSSPAPGHNEQF
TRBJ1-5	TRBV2	ASSITGTAKSYQPQH
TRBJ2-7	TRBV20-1	SAREPGFRDRSYEQY
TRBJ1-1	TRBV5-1	ASSREQGAGTEAF
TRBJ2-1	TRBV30	AWSGTRRSEQF